Listed here is a single T cell receptor beta chain. Germline V gives CDR1 MDHEN, CDR2 SYDVKM. With V trimmed by 5 bases and J by 4 bases, 11 bases remained unmatched. This CDR3 contains 16 residues. 13 Jbeta primers and 60 Vbeta primers were used for the PCR. Sequenced by immunoSEQ multiplex PCR; TCRdb stores in-frame clones only, minus some. This sample has 100,000 to 150,000 clones, with just under 75% found just once. These data are taken from a study of cytomegalovirus exposure and HLA in healthy donors. Specimen: PBMCs. The sequence was obtained from a man in his sixties in good health and CMV-seropositive. The chain combines TRBV28 with TRBJ2-5; 9 nucleotides line up with TRBD1. CDR3 bases: TGTGCCAGCAGTCCAATCGATGGGACAGGGCGAGAGACCCAGTACTTC. Its protein is CASSPIDGTGRETQYF.